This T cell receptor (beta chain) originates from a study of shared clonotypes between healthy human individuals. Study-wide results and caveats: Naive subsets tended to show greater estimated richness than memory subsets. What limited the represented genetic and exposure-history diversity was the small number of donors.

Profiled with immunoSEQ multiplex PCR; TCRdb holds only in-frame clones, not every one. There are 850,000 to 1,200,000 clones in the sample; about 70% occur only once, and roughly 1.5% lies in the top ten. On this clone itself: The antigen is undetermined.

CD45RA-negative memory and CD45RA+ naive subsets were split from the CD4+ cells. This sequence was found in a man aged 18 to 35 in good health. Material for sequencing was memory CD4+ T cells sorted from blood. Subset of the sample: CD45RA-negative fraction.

The CDR3 DNA reads as TGTGCCAGCAGTTACAACGCACTATCGGAGACCCAGTACTTC. This gives the protein CASSYNALSETQYF. This sequence joins TRBV6-5 and TRBJ2-5; D is uncertain. Germline V gene lookup returns CDR1 MNHEY and CDR2 SVGAGI. The V end lost 2 bases, the J end lost 5 bases, and 12 bases lay between the germline ends. CDR3 length: 14 amino acids.